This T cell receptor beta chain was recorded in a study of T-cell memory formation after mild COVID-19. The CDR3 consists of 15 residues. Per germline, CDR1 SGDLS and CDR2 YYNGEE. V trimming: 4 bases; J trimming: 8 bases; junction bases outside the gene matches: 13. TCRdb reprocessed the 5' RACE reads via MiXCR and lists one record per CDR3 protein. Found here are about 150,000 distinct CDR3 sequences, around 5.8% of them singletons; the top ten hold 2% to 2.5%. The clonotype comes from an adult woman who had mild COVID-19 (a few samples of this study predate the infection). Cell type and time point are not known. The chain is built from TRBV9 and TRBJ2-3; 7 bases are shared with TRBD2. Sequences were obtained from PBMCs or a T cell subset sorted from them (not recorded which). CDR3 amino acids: CASSSGGIGLGTQYF. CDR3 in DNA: TGTGCCAGCAGCTCCGGGGGGATCGGCCTCGGTACGCAGTATTTT.